The present T cell receptor (beta chain) was sequenced within a study of early T cells in non-severe SARS-CoV-2 infection. This clonotype was seen a few times. TCRdb analysed the 5' RACE reads with MiXCR anew, one entry per CDR3 protein. This table holds approximately 43,000 distinct CDR3 sequences, roughly 6.6% found once. The sequenced sample was whole blood. The sequence was collected from an adult who was a healthcare worker with PCR-confirmed SARS-CoV-2 infection or an uninfected control (not recorded which).

Written as DNA, the CDR3 is TGTGCCAGTAGTATCGCTGTGAGGGTTGCGGGGGAGCTGTTTTTT. Translation gives CASSIAVRVAGELFF. The chain carries TRBV19 and TRBJ2-2; tentatively, D is TRBD2 (5 bases). The V and J ends lost 3 bases and 8 bases respectively, with 16 bases between them. The CDR3 loop spans 15 amino acids. Looked up from germline, CDR1 is LNHDA and CDR2 is SQIVND (reference sequence).